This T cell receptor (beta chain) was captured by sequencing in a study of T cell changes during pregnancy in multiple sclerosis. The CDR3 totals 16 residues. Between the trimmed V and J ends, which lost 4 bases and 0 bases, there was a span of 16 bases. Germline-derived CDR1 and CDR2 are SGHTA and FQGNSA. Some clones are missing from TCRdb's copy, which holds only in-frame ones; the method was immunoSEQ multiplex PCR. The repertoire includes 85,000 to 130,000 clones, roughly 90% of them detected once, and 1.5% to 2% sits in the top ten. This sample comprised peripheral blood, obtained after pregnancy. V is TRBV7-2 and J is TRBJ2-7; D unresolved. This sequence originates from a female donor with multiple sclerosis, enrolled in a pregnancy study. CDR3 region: CASSSLLQRPSYEQYF. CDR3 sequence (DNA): TGTGCCAGCAGCTCCCTATTACAGAGACCCTCCTACGAGCAGTACTTC.